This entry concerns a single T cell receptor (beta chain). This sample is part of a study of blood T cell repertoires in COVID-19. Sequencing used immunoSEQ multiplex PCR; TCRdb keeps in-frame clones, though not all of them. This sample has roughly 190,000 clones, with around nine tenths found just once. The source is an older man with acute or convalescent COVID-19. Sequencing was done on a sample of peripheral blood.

The CDR3: CASVLTSGGPNTGELFF. As DNA, the CDR3 is TGTGCCAGCGTTTTAACTAGCGGGGGGCCCAACACCGGGGAGCTGTTTTTT. The rearrangement joins TRBV7-9 to TRBJ2-2, with 12 bases lining up with TRBD2. V lost 8 bases to trimming and J lost 2 bases; unmatched junction nucleotides: 9. This CDR3 region has 17 residues. Germline V CDR1 and CDR2: SEHNR, FQNEAQ (reference sequence). Complete variable domain (other parts from reference TRBV7-9 and TRBJ2-2): DTGVSQNPRHKITKRGQNVTFRCDPISEHNRLYWYRQTLGQGPEFLTYFQNEAQLEKSRLLSDRFSAERPKGSFSTLEIQRTEQGDSAMYLCASVLTSGGPNTGELFFGEGSRLTVL.